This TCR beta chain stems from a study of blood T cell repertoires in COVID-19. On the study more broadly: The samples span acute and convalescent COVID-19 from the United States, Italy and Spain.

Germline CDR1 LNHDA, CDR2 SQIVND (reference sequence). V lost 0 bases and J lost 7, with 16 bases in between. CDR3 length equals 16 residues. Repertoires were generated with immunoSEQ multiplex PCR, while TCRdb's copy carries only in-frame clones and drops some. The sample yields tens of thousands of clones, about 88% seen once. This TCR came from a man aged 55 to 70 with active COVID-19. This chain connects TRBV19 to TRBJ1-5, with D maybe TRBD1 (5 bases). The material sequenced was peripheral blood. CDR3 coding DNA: TGTGCCAGTAGTATAGATAGTACAGGATTCTTGCAGCCCCAGCATTTT. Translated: CASSIDSTGFLQPQHF.